This T cell receptor beta chain was sequenced in a study of blood T cell repertoires in COVID-19. Study-level information: There were acute and convalescent COVID-19 samples, and they came from the United States, Italy and Spain.

The length of the CDR3 is 13 residues. After removal of 4 bases from V and 9 bases from J, the junction contained 7 bases not matched to a gene. The germline V gene has CDR1 SGHRS and CDR2 YFSETQ. Generated by immunoSEQ multiplex PCR, the TCRdb table keeps only in-frame clones and is missing some. The data show more than 250,000 clones, roughly 85% seen once. The sequence came from a woman between 40 and 50 years old who had recovered from COVID-19. V gene TRBV5-1 combines with J gene TRBJ2-1; the match to TRBD2 covers 7 bases. The sample was PBMCs or T cells enriched from blood (not recorded which). The CDR3: CASSRREQGEQFF. The CDR3 DNA reads as TGCGCCAGCAGCCGGCGGGAGCAGGGTGAGCAGTTCTTC.